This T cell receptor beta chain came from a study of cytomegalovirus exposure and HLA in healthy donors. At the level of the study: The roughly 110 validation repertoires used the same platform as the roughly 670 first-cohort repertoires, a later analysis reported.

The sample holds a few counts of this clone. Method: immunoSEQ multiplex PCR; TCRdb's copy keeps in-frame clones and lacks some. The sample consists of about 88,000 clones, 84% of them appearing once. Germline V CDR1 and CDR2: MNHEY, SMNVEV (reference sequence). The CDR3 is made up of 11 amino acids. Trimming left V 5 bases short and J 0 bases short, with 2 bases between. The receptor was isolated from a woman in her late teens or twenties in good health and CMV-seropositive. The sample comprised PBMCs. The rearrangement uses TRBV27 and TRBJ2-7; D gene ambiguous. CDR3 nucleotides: TGTGCCAGCAGTCTCTCCTACGAGCAGTACTTC. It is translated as CASSLSYEQYF.